Given below is one T cell receptor beta chain in context. The antigen remains unidentified. Produced via immunoSEQ multiplex PCR; TCRdb's table is partial and in-frame only. The sample records roughly 60,000 clones, about 90% being singletons. This record belongs to a study of cytomegalovirus exposure and HLA in healthy donors. General observations from the study: Accounts indicate the classifier identified cytomegalovirus status with strong specificity and sensitivity.

Losses at the gene ends were 4 bases for V and 4 bases for J; bases not matched to a gene: 3. Germline CDR1 SGHVS, CDR2 FNYEAQ. The CDR3 length is 16 residues. This receptor was taken from a woman between 18 and 29 years old in good health and CMV-seronegative. The V call is TRBV7-6, the J call TRBJ2-1; TRBD2 matches 14 bases. The sequenced material came from PBMCs. The CDR3 bases are TGTGCCAGCAGCTCTCGGACTAGCGGGGGGTACAATGAGCAGTTCTTC. It translates to CASSSRTSGGYNEQFF.